The entry that follows covers one T cell receptor beta chain sequence. The data derive from a study of follicular helper T cells after annual influenza vaccination. Regarding time point: 2014-2015 season, 7 days after vaccination. The CDR3 is 16 amino acids. Per the germline V gene, CDR1 is SGHTS and CDR2 is YDEGEE. V dropped 4 bases and J dropped 4 bases, with 18 bases sitting between them. Clones were sequenced by immunoSEQ multiplex PCR, and TCRdb holds only the in-frame ones, with some missing. The sample consists of some 3,000 clones, about 88% of them appearing once. The source of this sequence is an adult who received the influenza vaccine. This chain joins TRBV5-8 and TRBJ1-5; D is perhaps TRBD1 (6 bases). This material consisted of CXCR5+ CD38- circulating T follicular helper cells from blood, taken 7 days after influenza vaccination. Subset: circulating Tfh, non-naive CD4+CXCR5+PD-1+ (ICOS+CD38+ or ICOS-CD38-). CDR3 residues: CASSPGPGALNQPQHF. Here the CDR3 DNA reads TGTGCCAGCAGCCCGGGACCGGGGGCCTTAAATCAGCCCCAGCATTTT.